This T cell receptor (beta chain) originates from a study of control samples from healthy donors and cancer patients. Produced via immunoSEQ multiplex PCR; TCRdb's table is partial and in-frame only. Altogether around 140,000 clones are present, around nine tenths being singletons, with the ten largest covering approximately 8%. V shed 3 bases and J 13 bases; nucleotides not matched to a gene: 6. Looked up from germline, CDR1 is SGDLS and CDR2 is YYNGEE. The CDR3 loop spans 12 amino acids. This chain links TRBV9 with TRBJ2-3; TRBD1 agrees at 9 bases. Sequences were obtained from PBMCs. The TCR was taken from a man aged 45-60 years with head and neck cancer. The CDR3 sequence is CASSAGTGSKYF. CDR3 in DNA: TGTGCCAGCAGCGCCGGGACAGGGTCGAAGTATTTT.